The clone carrying this T cell receptor (beta chain) was seen once. The CDR3 sequence is 17 residues long. Germline V lookup: CDR1 MNHEY, CDR2 SVGEGT. Germline trimming cut 2 bases from V and 0 bases from J; bases unmatched to any gene: 7. The data were taken from a study of blood T cell repertoires in COVID-19. Repertoires were generated with immunoSEQ multiplex PCR, while TCRdb's copy carries only in-frame clones and drops some. Here the sample spans approximately 160,000 clones, approximately 88% being singletons. The source of this sequence is a woman aged 80 or over with active or convalescent COVID-19. Sequencing was performed on peripheral blood. The chain joins TRBV6-2 or TRBV6-3 to TRBJ2-5; 9 nucleotides align to TRBD2. The CDR3 protein is CASSYGLAGPYQETQYF. In DNA form, the CDR3 reads TGTGCCAGCAGTTACGGGCTAGCGGGGCCCTACCAAGAGACCCAGTACTTC.